One sample yielded the 22 T cell receptor beta chains listed below, sequenced in a study of cytomegalovirus exposure and HLA in healthy donors listed by TCRdb under 2017. Library creation used the immunoSEQ multiplex PCR assay. For the multiplex PCR, a mixture combining 60 forward primers for TCR Vbeta segments and 13 reverse primers for TCR Jbeta segments was used. TCRdb provides this immuneACCESS table in a form limited to in-frame rearrangements. Some clones are lacking; in checked studies, under half of them reflect an unresolved V gene, and why the rest are absent is not known. Within this sample are roughly 150,000 clones, with under 70% of them counted one time only. About 10% of the sample lies in the top ten. Material for sequencing was PBMCs. All receptors come from a young man in good health and CMV-seropositive.

This sequence joins TRBV5-1 and TRBJ2-7; D call uncertain. With 4 bases removed from V and 3 bases from J, the gap between germline ends came to 8 bases. Germline CDR1 and CDR2: SGHRS and YFSETQ. The CDR3 sequence is 12 residues long. The CDR3 reads CASSANFYEQYF. The CDR3 DNA reads as TGCGCCAGCAGCGCCAACTTCTACGAGCAGTACTTC.

The chain carries TRBV6-4 and TRBJ1-1; 8 bases align to TRBD1. The J segment lost 2 bases and the V segment lost 6 bases, leaving 8 bases of the junction unmatched. This CDR3 has 15 residues. The germline gives CDR1 MRHNA, CDR2 SNTAGT. CDR3 region: CASSETDRGNTEAFF. The DNA for the CDR3 is TGTGCCAGCAGCGAGACAGACAGGGGAAACACTGAAGCTTTCTTT.

This clone is a singleton in its sample. V is TRBV4-2 and J is TRBJ2-3; 12 bases agree with TRBD2. The ends lost 6 bases at V and 11 bases at J; junction bases unmatched: 18. This CDR3 has 17 amino acids. Germline CDR1 and CDR2: LGHNA and YNFKEQ. CDR3 protein: CASSRTLAGGPQGEQYF. The CDR3 nucleotides read TGTGCCAGCAGTCGCACCCTAGCGGGAGGGCCCCAGGGTGAGCAGTATTTT.

The rearrangement links TRBV5-6 to TRBJ2-5; D remains unclear. CDR1 SGHDT and CDR2 YYEEEE come from the germline V gene. The CDR3 spans 13 residues. V was shortened by 6 bases and J by 0 bases, with 9 bases between the two germline ends. The CDR3 loop reads CASKTPNQETQYF. CDR3 coding DNA: TGTGCCAGCAAAACTCCCAACCAAGAGACCCAGTACTTC.

The CDR3 loop reads CAWSTERRHGYTF. The CDR3 nucleotides read TGTGCCTGGAGTACCGAGCGCCGCCATGGCTACACCTTC. V usage is TRBV30 and J usage is TRBJ1-2; D ambiguous. The CDR3 runs 13 residues. Germline assignment: CDR1 GTSNPN and CDR2 SVGIG (reference sequence). The V end was cut by 2 bases, the J end by 6 bases, with 13 bases between. Drawing the rest from reference TRBV30 and TRBJ1-2, the complete variable domain is SQTIHQWPATLVQPVGSPLSLECTVEGTSNPNLYWYRQAAGRGLQLLFYSVGIGQISSEVPQNLSASRPQDRQFILSSKKLLLSDSGFYLCAWSTERRHGYTFGSGTRLTVV.

V is TRBV11-3 and J is TRBJ2-5; 8 bases agree with TRBD1. The J call may be faulty, since TRBJ2-7 better matches the DNA end. The CDR3 has 13 residues. CDR1 and CDR2 (germline): SGHNT, YENEEA. The CDR3 protein is CASRVAGGTEQYF. In nucleotides, the CDR3 is TGTGCCAGCAGGGTGGCAGGGGGCACCGAGCAGTACTTC.

For the CDR3, the DNA is TGTGCCAGCACCGCTTATGGGCCTCTCTACGAGCAGTACTTC. Its protein is CASTAYGPLYEQYF. The rearrangement joins TRBV6-5 to TRBJ2-7; D call uncertain. Germline V gives CDR1 MNHEY, CDR2 SVGAGI. V was clipped by 7 bases and J by 3 bases, with 16 bases between them. This CDR3 spans 14 amino acids.

V and J are TRBV27 and TRBJ1-3; no clear D. V was trimmed by 6 bases and J by 7 bases, leaving 13 bases between them. The germline CDR1 and CDR2 sequences are MNHEY and SMNVEV (reference sequence). The CDR3 length is 13 residues. This CDR3 reads CASRAASSNTIYF. As DNA, the CDR3 is TGTGCCAGCAGGGCCGCCAGTTCGAACACCATATATTTT.

V gene TRBV18 combines with J gene TRBJ1-2, with 11 bases aligning to TRBD1. The J segment lost 2 bases and the V segment lost 3 bases, leaving 5 bases of the junction unmatched. The CDR3 totals 16 residues. In germline, CDR1 is KGHSH, CDR2 LQKENI. CDR3 amino acids: CASSPMDRGRNYGYTF. CDR3 coding DNA: TGTGCCAGCTCACCTATGGACAGGGGGCGAAACTATGGCTACACCTTC.

There are a few counts of this clone. The gene calls are TRBV7-9 and TRBJ1-3, with D possibly being TRBD1 (5 bases). The CDR3 spans 18 residues. Germline values: CDR1 SEHNR, CDR2 FQNEAQ (reference sequence). V was cut by 5 bases and J by 0 bases, with 20 bases left in between. The CDR3 nucleotides are TGTGCCAGCAGCGACAAAGTATCTACAGGCTACTCTGGAAACACCATATATTTT. It is translated as CASSDKVSTGYSGNTIYF.

In its sample, this clone was seen a few times. The V gene is TRBV7-3, the J gene TRBJ1-3; D unclear. Per the germline V gene, CDR1 is SGHTA and CDR2 is FQGTGA. The CDR3 is made up of 14 amino acids. V was trimmed by 2 bases and J by 3 bases, leaving 8 bases between them. The CDR3 here is CASSLGQDGNTIYF. In DNA form, the CDR3 reads TGTGCCAGCAGCTTAGGGCAGGATGGAAACACCATATATTTT.

The table lists this clone with a few counts. The chain is built from TRBV11-3 and TRBJ2-3, with D hard to call. Deletions cut 1 base from V and 9 bases from J, with 8 bases between. Germline assignment: CDR1 SGHNT and CDR2 YENEEA. The CDR3 runs 12 residues. The CDR3 DNA follows: TGTGCCAGCAGCTTAGTAGTCCAAACGCAGTATTTT. This sequence encodes CASSLVVQTQYF.

Only a few counts were recorded for this clone. The rearrangement links TRBV18 to TRBJ2-6, with TRBD2 matching over 11 bases. The CDR3 is 17 amino acids. With 4 bases clipped from V and 0 bases from J, the junction kept 2 bases outside the gene matches. The germline CDR1 and CDR2 sequences are KGHSH and LQKENI. In nucleotides, the CDR3 is TGTGCCAGCTCACTACTAGCGGGGGTCTCTGGGGCCAACGTCCTGACTTTC. This gives the protein CASSLLAGVSGANVLTF.

The table lists this clone with a count of one. J is TRBJ1-1 and V is TRBV6-5; D is unclear. Germline CDR1 is MNHEY and CDR2 is SVGAGI. V was shortened by 4 bases and J by 6 bases, with 15 bases between the two germline ends. There are 14 residues in the CDR3. CDR3 amino acids: CASSFGFGGAEAFF. Here the CDR3 DNA reads TGTGCCAGCAGTTTCGGATTCGGAGGCGCTGAAGCTTTCTTT.

In this sample, this clone turned up once. This chain links TRBV18 with TRBJ1-1; D uncertain. The CDR3 consists of 12 residues. CDR1 and CDR2 (germline): KGHSH, LQKENI. The germline V and J ends were trimmed by 2 bases and 6 bases, with 7 bases remaining between them. The CDR3 spells CASSPNMAEAFF. The CDR3 DNA is TGTGCCAGCTCACCAAACATGGCTGAAGCTTTCTTT.

CDR3 sequence reads: CASSPRTASSYEQYF. The CDR3 nucleotides read TGTGCCAGCAGCCCCAGGACAGCAAGCTCCTACGAGCAGTACTTC. V usage is TRBV7-8 and J usage is TRBJ2-7; D is possibly TRBD1 (6 bases). This CDR3 has 15 amino acids. V lost 5 bases and J 0 bases, leaving 14 bases between the germline ends. CDR1 SGHVS and CDR2 FQNEAQ come from the germline V gene.

The V gene is TRBV28, the J gene TRBJ1-2, with a tentative D call TRBD1 (6 bases). V was trimmed by 5 bases and J by 5 bases, leaving 24 bases between them. CDR1 and CDR2 from the germline V gene are MDHEN and SYDVKM. This CDR3 has 17 amino acids. CDR3 sequence: CASSTYGGRADLYGYTF. CDR3 sequence (DNA): TGTGCCAGCAGTACCTACGGGGGGCGTGCCGACTTATATGGCTACACCTTC.

This chain uses TRBV27 with TRBJ2-1, with 7 bases that match TRBD2. Germline CDR1 reads MNHEY; CDR2 reads SMNVEV (reference sequence). The junction had 7 bases not matched to a gene; V was cut back by 4 bases and J by 4 bases. The CDR3 extends over 15 amino acids. The DNA of the CDR3 is TGTGCCAGCAGTTCCCTAGCGGCCGGTTACAATGAGCAGTTCTTC. Protein product: CASSSLAAGYNEQFF.

The rearrangement uses TRBV5-1 and TRBJ1-3, with 7 positions matching TRBD1. This CDR3 has 15 amino acids. V lost 4 bases, J lost 0 bases, and 4 bases stayed unmatched. The germline V gene encodes CDR1 SGHRS and CDR2 YFSETQ. CDR3 region: CASSRDSDSGNTIYF. The CDR3 coding sequence is TGCGCCAGCAGCCGGGACAGCGACTCTGGAAACACCATATATTTT.

This clone was detected a few times. The V gene is TRBV6-6, the J gene TRBJ2-7; 9 bases are shared with TRBD1. J lost 3 bases, V lost 3 bases, and 6 bases had no gene match. CDR1 is MNHNY, CDR2 SVGAGI, per germline (reference sequence). CDR3 length: 15 amino acids. The CDR3 loop is CASSYLGQGLYEQYF. In DNA, the CDR3 is TGTGCCAGCAGTTATCTGGGACAGGGTCTCTACGAGCAGTACTTC.

V and J are TRBV7-8 and TRBJ2-2; weak D call: TRBD2 (6 bases). Germline V gene lookup returns CDR1 SGHVS and CDR2 FQNEAQ. There are 15 residues in the CDR3. V lost 2 bases, J lost 7 bases, and 14 bases lay in between. CDR3 region: CASSLFSREGGELFF. In DNA form, the CDR3 reads TGTGCCAGCAGCTTATTTTCGCGGGAAGGCGGGGAGCTGTTTTTT.

A few counts support this clone. CDR3 in DNA: TGTGCCTGGAGCCATGGACTAGCGGGAAACGGAGAGCAGTTCTTC. Protein product: CAWSHGLAGNGEQFF. V gene TRBV30 combines with J gene TRBJ2-1; 12 positions agree with TRBD2. The CDR3 spans 15 residues. V trimming: 3 bases; J trimming: 10 bases; junction bases outside the gene matches: 10. The germline V gene encodes CDR1 GTSNPN and CDR2 SVGIG (reference sequence).